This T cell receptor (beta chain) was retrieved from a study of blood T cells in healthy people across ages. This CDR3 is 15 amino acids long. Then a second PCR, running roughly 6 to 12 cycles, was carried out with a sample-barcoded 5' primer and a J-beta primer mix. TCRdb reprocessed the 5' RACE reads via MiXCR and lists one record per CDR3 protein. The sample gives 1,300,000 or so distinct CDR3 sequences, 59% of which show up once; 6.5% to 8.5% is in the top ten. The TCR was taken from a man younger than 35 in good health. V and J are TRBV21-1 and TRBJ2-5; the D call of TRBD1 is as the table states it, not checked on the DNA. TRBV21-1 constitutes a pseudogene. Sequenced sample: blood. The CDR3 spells CASSKAQGQGSRQYF. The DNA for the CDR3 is TGTGCCAGCAGCAAAGCCCAGGGACAGGGATCGCGGCAGTACTTC.